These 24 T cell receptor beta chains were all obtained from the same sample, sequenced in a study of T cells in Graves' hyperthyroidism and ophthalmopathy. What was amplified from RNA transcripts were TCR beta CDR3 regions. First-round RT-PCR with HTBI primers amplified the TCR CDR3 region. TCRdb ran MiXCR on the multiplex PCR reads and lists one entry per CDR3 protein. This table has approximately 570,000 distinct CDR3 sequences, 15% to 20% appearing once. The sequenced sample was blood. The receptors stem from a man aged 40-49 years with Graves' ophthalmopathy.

In DNA, the CDR3 is TGTGCCTGGAGTGTAACCCTTGGTGAGCAGTTCTTC. As protein: CAWSVTLGEQFF. This sequence joins TRBV30 and TRBJ2-1, with D hard to call. The ends were cut back, 0 bases at V and 9 bases at J, with 9 bases in the middle. This CDR3 region has 12 residues. The germline V gene has CDR1 GTSNPN and CDR2 SVGIG (reference sequence).

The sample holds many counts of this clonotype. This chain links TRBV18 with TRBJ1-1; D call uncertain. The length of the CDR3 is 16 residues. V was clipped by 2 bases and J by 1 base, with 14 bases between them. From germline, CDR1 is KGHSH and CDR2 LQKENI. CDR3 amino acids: CASSPWATVPNTEAFF. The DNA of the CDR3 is TGTGCCAGCTCACCATGGGCAACCGTACCGAACACTGAAGCTTTCTTT.

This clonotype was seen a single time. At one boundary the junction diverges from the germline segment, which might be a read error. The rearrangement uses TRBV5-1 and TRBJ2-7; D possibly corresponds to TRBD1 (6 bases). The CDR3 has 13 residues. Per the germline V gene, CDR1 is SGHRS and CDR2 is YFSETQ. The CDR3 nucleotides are TGCACCAGCAGCTTGAAGGGGGACTACGAGCAGTACTTC. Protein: CTSSLKGDYEQYF.

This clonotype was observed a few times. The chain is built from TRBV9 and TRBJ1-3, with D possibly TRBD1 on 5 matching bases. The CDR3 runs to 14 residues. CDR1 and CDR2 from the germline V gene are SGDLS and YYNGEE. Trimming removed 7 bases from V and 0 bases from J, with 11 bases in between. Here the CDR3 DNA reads TGTGCCAGCTCGGGGGGGATCTCTGGAAACACCATATATTTT. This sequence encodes CASSGGISGNTIYF.

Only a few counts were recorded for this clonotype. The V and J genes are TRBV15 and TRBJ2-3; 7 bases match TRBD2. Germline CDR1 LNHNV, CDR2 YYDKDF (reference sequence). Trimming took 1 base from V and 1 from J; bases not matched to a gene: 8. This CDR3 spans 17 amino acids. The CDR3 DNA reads TGTGCCACCAGCAGAGGAGGGGCTAGCGGACGCACAGATACGCAGTATTTT. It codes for CATSRGGASGRTDTQYF.

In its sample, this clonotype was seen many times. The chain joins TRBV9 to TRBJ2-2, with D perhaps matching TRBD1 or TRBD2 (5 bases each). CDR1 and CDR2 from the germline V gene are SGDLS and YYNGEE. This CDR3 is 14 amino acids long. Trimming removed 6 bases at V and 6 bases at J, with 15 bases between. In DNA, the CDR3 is TGTGCCAGCAACTTGGGACCGTTCGCCGGGGAGCTGTTTTTT. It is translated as CASNLGPFAGELFF.

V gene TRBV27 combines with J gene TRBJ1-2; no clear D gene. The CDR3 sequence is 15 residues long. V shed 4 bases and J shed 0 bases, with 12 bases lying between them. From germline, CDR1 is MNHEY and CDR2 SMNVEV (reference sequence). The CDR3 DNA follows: TGTGCCAGCAGTTCCAGATCCGGGGCTAACTATGGCTACACCTTC. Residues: CASSSRSGANYGYTF.

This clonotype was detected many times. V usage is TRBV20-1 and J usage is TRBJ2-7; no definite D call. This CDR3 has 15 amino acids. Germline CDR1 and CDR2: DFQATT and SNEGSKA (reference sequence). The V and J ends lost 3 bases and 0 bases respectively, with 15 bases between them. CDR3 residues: CSARDQAANSYEQYF. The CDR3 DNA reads TGCAGTGCTAGGGATCAGGCAGCCAACTCCTACGAGCAGTACTTC.

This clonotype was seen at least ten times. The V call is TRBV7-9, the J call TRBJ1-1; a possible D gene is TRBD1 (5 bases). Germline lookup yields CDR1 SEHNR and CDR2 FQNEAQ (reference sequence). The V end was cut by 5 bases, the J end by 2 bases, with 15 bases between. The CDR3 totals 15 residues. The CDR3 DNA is TGTGCCAGCAGCCCACGTGGGGGGGGAAACACTGAAGCTTTCTTT. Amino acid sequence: CASSPRGGGNTEAFF.

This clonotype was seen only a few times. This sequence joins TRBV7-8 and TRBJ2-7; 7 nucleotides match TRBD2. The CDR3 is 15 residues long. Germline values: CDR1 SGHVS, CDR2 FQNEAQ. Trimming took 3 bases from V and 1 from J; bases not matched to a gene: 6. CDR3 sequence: CASSFPPAGSYEQYF. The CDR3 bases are TGTGCCAGCAGCTTCCCCCCAGCGGGATCCTACGAGCAGTACTTC.

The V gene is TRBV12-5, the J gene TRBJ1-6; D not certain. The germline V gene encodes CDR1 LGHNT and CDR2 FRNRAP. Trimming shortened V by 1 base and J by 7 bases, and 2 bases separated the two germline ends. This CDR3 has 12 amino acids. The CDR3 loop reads CASGLGNSPLHF. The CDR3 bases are TGTGCTAGTGGTTTGGGGAATTCACCCCTCCACTTT.

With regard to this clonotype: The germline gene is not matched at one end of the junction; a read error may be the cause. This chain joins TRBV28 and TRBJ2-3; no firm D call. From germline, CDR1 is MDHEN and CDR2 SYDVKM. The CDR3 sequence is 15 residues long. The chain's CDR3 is CVSSLSDSRTDTQYF. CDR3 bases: TGTGTCAGCAGTTTATCGGATTCTCGAACAGATACGCAGTATTTT.

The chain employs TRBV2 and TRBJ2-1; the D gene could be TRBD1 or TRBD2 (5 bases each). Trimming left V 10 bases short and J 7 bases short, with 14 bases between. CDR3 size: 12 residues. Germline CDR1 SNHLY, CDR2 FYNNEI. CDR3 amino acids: CANALGENEQFF. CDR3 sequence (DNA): TGTGCCAACGCCCTGGGGGAGAATGAGCAGTTCTTC.

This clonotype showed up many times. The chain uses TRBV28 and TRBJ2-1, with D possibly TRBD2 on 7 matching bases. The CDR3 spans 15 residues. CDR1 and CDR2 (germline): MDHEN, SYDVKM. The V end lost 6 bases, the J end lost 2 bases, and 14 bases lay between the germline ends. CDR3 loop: CASRGGATAYNEQFF. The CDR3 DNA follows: TGTGCCAGCAGGGGGGGGGCCACCGCCTACAATGAGCAGTTCTTC.

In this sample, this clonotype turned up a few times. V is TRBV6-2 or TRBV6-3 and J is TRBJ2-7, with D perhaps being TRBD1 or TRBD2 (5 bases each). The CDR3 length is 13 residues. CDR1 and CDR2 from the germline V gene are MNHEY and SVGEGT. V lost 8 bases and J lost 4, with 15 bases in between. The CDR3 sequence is CASAGTAGYEQYF. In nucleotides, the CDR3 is TGTGCCAGCGCTGGGACGGCCGGGTACGAGCAGTACTTC.

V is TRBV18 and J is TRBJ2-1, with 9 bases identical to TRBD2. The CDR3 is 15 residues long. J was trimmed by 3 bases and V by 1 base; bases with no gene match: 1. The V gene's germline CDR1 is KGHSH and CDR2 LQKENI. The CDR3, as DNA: TGTGCCAGCTCACCACTAGCGGGGGACTACAATGAGCAGTTCTTC. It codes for CASSPLAGDYNEQFF.

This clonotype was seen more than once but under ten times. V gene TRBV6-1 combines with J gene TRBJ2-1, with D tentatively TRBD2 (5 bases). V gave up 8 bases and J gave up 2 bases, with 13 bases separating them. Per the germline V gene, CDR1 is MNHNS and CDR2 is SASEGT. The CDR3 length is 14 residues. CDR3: CASLPSGPYNEQFF. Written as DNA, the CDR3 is TGTGCCAGCCTCCCCAGCGGCCCCTACAATGAGCAGTTCTTC.

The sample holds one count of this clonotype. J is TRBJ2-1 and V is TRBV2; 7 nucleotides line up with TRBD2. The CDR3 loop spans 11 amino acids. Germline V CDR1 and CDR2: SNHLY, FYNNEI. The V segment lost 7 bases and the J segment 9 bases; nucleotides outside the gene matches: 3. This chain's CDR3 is CASNLAVEQFF. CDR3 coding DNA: TGTGCCAGCAACCTAGCGGTTGAGCAGTTCTTC. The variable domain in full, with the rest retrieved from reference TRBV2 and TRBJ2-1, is EPEVTQTPSHQVTQMGQEVILRCVPISNHLYFYWYRQILGQKVEFLVSFYNNEISEKSEIFDDQFSVERPDGSNFTLKIRSTKLEDSAMYFCASNLAVEQFFGPGTRLTVL.

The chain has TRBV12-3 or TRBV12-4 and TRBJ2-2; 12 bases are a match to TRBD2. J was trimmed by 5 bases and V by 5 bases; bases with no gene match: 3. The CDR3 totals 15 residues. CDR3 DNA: TGTGCCAGCAGTCCCGGGACTAGCGGGACCGGGGAGCTGTTTTTT. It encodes CASSPGTSGTGELFF.

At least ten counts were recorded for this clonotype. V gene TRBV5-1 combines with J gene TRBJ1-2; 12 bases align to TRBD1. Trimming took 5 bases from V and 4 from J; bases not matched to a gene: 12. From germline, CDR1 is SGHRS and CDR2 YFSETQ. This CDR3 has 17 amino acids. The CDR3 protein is CASRRSRDRGRSYGYTF. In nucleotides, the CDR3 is TGCGCCAGCAGGCGGTCCCGGGACAGGGGGCGAAGCTATGGCTACACCTTC.

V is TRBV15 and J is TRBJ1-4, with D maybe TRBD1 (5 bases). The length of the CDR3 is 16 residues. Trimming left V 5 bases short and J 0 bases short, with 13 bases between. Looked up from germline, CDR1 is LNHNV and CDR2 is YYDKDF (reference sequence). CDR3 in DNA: TGTGCCACCAGCGGCGGGACGGGCGCAACTAATGAAAAACTGTTTTTT. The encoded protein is CATSGGTGATNEKLFF.

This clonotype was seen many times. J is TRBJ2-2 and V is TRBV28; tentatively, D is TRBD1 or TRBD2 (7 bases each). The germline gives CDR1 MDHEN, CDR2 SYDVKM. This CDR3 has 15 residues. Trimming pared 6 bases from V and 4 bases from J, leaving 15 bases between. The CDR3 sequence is CASRRQGGSTGELFF. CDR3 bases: TGTGCCAGCAGGAGACAGGGCGGGAGCACCGGGGAGCTGTTTTTT. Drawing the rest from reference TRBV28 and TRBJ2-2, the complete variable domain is DVKVTQSSRYLVKRTGEKVFLECVQDMDHENMFWYRQDPGLGLRLIYFSYDVKMKEKGDIPEGYSVSREKKERFSLILESASTNQTSMYLCASRRQGGSTGELFFGEGSRLTVL.

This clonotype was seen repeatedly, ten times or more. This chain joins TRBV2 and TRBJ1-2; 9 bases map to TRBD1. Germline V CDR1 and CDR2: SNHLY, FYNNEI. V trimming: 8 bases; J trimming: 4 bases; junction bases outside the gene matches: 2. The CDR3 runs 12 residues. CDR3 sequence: CASGTGSYGYTF. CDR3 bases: TGTGCCAGCGGGACAGGGTCCTATGGCTACACCTTC.

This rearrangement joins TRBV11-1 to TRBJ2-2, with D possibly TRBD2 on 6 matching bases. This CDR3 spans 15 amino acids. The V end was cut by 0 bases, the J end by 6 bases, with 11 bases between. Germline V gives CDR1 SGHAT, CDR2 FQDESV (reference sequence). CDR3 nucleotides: TGTGCCAGCAGCTTAGCGGGGAGGAAGGCCGGGGAGCTGTTTTTT. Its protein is CASSLAGRKAGELFF.